The entry below gives a single T cell receptor (beta chain) sequence along with its context. Its target is unknown. These data come from a study of chemoradiotherapy in HPV16-positive cancers. Study summary: Functional T-cell assays on two HPV16-positive patients' cells defined candidate HPV-specific clones and common TCR motifs. Study-wide results and caveats: Non-HPV-specific T cells did not expand in tumors during treatment, whereas candidate HPV-specific clones and E7-related motifs did. Only a couple of HPV16-positive patients supplied the functional HPV-specificity definition.

Sequencing used immunoSEQ multiplex PCR; TCRdb keeps in-frame clones, though not all of them. The table has about 20,000 clones, roughly 90% seen once. This CDR3 region has 14 residues. Germline V gene data show CDR1 as LNHDA and CDR2 as SQIVND (reference sequence). V lost 5 bases, J lost 2 bases, and 12 bases lay in between. Repeated repertoire sampling spanned the course of chemoradiotherapy. Sample: blood, taken from a patient who underwent chemoradiotherapy. The rearrangement uses TRBV19 and TRBJ1-2; TRBD1 is a possible D gene (5 bases). The TCR sequence derives from a human donor with HPV-associated anogenital cancer. The CDR3 sequence: CASSRGVENYGYTF. In nucleotides, the CDR3 is TGTGCCAGTAGTCGGGGGGTAGAGAACTATGGCTACACCTTC. The full variable domain, rest sourced from reference TRBV19 and TRBJ1-2, is DGGITQSPKYLFRKEGQNVTLSCEQNLNHDAMYWYRQDPGQGLRLIYYSQIVNDFQKGDIAEGYSVSREKKESFPLTVTSAQKNPTAFYLCASSRGVENYGYTFGSGTRLTVV.